This entry concerns a single TCR beta chain. What it binds is not known. Clones were read by immunoSEQ multiplex PCR, and TCRdb kept only the in-frame ones, dropping some. The sample includes about 120,000 clones, around 92% seen only once; the top ten take 11% to 15%. The CDR3 covers 15 residues. Trimming pared 7 bases from V and 0 bases from J, leaving 13 bases between. CDR1 and CDR2 (germline): SGHTA, FQGNSA. The entry originates in a study of T cell responses to AZD1222 COVID-19 vaccine. Overall study results and limits: The study found vaccine-associated CD4 TCRs spanning spike, dominant at 160-218 and 743-854.

The TCR sequence derives from an adult in good health. The specimen comprised peripheral blood, sampled on day 0 of AZD1222 vaccination. The chain couples TRBV7-2 to TRBJ2-1; no definite D call. The DNA of the CDR3 is TGTGCCAGCATCCAGTACACGAGCTCCTACAATGAGCAGTTCTTC. Encoded protein: CASIQYTSSYNEQFF.